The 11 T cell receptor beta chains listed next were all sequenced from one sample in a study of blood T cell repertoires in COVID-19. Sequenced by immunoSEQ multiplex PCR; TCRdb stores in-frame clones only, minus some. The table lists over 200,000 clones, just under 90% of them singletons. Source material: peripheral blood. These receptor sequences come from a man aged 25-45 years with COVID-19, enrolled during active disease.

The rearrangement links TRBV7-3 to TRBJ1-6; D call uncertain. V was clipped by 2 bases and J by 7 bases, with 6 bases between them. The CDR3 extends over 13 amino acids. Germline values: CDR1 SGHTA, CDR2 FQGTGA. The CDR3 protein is CASSLRRNSPLHF. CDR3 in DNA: TGTGCCAGCAGCTTACGCAGGAATTCACCCCTCCACTTT.

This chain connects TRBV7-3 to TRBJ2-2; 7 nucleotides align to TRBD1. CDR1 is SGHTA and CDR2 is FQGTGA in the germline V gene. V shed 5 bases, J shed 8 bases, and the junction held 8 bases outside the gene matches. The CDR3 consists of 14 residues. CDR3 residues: CASSQDRARGELFF. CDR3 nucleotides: TGTGCCAGCAGCCAAGACAGGGCGAGGGGGGAGCTGTTTTTT.

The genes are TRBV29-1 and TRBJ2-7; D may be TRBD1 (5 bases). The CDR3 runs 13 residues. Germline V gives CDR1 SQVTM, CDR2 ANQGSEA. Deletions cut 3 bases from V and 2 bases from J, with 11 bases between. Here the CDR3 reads CSVDGEGAYEQYF. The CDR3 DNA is TGCAGCGTTGATGGTGAAGGGGCCTACGAGCAGTACTTC.

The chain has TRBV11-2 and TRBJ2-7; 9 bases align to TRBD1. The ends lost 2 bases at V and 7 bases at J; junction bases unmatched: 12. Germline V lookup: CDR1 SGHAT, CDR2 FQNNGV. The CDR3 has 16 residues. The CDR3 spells CASSLIVSGTGNEQYF. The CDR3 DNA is TGTGCCAGCAGCTTAATAGTATCCGGGACAGGGAATGAGCAGTACTTC. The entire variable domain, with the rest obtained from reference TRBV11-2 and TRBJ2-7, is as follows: EAGVAQSPRYKIIEKRQSVAFWCNPISGHATLYWYQQILGQGPKLLIQFQNNGVVDDSQLPKDRFSAERLKGVDSTLKIQPAKLEDSAVYLCASSLIVSGTGNEQYFGPGTRLTVT.

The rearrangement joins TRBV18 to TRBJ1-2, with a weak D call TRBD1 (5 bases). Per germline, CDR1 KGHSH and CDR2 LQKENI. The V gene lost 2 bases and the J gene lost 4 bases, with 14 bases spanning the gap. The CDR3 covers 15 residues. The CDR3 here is CASSPGGQGGYGYTF. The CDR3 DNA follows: TGTGCCAGCTCACCAGGCGGCCAGGGAGGCTATGGCTACACCTTC.

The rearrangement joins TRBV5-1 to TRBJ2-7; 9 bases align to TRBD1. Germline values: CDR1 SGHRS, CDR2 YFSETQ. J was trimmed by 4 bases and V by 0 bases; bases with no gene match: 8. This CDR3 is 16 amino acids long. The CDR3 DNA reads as TGCGCCAGCAGCTTGGACTCCGGGACAGGGAGATACGAGCAGTACTTC. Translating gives CASSLDSGTGRYEQYF.

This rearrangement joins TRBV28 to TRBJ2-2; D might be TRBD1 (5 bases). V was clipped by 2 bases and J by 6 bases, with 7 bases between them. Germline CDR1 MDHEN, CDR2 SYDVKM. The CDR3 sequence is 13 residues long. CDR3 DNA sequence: TGTGCCAGCAGTTTAAGCAGGGCCGGGGAGCTGTTTTTT. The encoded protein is CASSLSRAGELFF.

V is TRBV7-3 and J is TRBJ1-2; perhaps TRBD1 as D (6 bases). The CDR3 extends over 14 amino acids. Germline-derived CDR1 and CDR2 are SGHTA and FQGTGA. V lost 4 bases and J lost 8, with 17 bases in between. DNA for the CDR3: TGTGCCAGCAGCTCGGCACAGGGTATTAAGGGCTACACCTTC. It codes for CASSSAQGIKGYTF.

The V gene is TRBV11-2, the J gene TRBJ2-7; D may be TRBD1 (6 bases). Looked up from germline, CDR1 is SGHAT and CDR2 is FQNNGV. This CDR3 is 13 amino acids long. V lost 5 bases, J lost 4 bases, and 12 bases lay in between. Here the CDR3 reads CASSPRGRYEQYF. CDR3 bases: TGTGCCAGCAGCCCCAGGGGTCGGTACGAGCAGTACTTC.

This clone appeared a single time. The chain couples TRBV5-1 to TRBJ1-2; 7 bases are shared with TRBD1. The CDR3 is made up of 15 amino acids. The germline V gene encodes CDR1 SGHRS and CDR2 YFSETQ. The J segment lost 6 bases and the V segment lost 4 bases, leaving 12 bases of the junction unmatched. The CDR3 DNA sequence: TGCGCCAGCAGCGCAGACAGGGTATGGGCTAATGGCTACACCTTC. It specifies CASSADRVWANGYTF.

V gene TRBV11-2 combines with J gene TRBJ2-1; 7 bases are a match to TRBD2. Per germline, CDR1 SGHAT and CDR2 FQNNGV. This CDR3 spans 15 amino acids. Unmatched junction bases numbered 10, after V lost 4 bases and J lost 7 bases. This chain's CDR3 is CASSSQGRERNEQFF. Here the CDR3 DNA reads TGTGCCAGCAGCTCCCAAGGGCGGGAGAGGAATGAGCAGTTCTTC.